This T cell receptor (beta chain) was recorded in a study of T cell repertoires in cytomegalovirus infection. The overall study: Both recently identified HLA-C-restricted and well-studied HLA-B-restricted CMV epitopes were used in the study. Both CMV infection and a matching HLA type were indicated by public TCR beta signatures. Study findings and constraints: Using cumulative public TCR beta family frequency, the authors identified those who carried CMV together with the relevant HLA. CMV-specific TCR beta clonotypes restricted by HLA-C dominated the ex vivo response.

MiXCR, applied by TCRdb to the reads, yields one record per CDR3 protein. The sample holds approximately 910,000 distinct CDR3 sequences, approximately 33% seen once. Of note for this clonotype: What it recognizes is unknown.

CDR1 and CDR2 from the germline V gene are LNHDA and SQIVND (reference sequence). Unmatched junction bases numbered 9, after V lost 3 bases and J lost 7 bases. The CDR3 length is 15 residues. The source is a human donor in good health (CMV status not recorded). Some clones in this sample may be carry-over from other donors' samples. The rearrangement links TRBV19 to TRBJ2-5; 9 bases match TRBD2. The material sequenced was cultured CD8+ T cells from PBMCs, taken from culture after CMV antigen stimulation. CDR3 sequence reads: CASSIASGALGTQYF. The CDR3 DNA is TGTGCCAGTAGTATTGCTAGCGGGGCCCTTGGGACCCAGTACTTC.